The next 27 T cell receptor beta chains were all read from a single sample in a study of CD8+CD57+ T cells in acquired aplastic anemia (dated 2018 in TCRdb). Data came from an Illumina HiSeq 2000. Genomic DNA served as template for TCR beta VDJ combination and CDR3 sequence profiling. TCRdb reanalyzed the raw reads on its own, using fastp at Q25 for trimming and MiXCR for clone calling, and kept in-frame beta chains. CDR3 protein sequences are deduplicated, and each keeps its most common genes and DNA. The sample table contains about 43,000 distinct CDR3 sequences; only one count was recorded for approximately 63% of them. 59% of the sample belongs to the ten largest clones. Flow cytometry had shown CD8+CD57+ cell expansion in the patients selected for sequencing. Sequencing was carried out using sorted CD4+, CD8+, or CD8+CD57+ T cells (not recorded which) from PBMCs. These receptors all stem from a human donor with aplastic anemia.

In its sample, this clonotype was seen a few times. The J gene is TRBJ1-1, the V gene TRBV15; D gene unclear. CDR1 LNHNV and CDR2 YYDKDF come from the germline V gene (reference sequence). The V gene lost 3 bases and the J gene lost 1 base, with 15 bases spanning the gap. This CDR3 has 16 amino acids. The CDR3 DNA is TGTGCCACCAGCAGGGGTGAGTTGGTTGCGAACACTGAAGCTTTCTTT. It encodes CATSRGELVANTEAFF.

This clonotype was seen ten or more times. The gene calls are TRBV7-6 and TRBJ1-1; 7 bases are a match to TRBD1. The CDR3 sequence is 14 residues long. Trimming removed 4 bases from V and 1 base from J; junction bases left unmatched: 3. Per germline, CDR1 SGHVS and CDR2 FNYEAQ. This CDR3 is CASSSGQPNTEAFF. DNA for the CDR3: TGTGCCAGCAGCTCGGGACAGCCGAACACTGAAGCTTTCTTT. Variable domain in full (rest from reference TRBV7-6 and TRBJ1-1): GAGVSQSPRYKVTKRGQDVALRCDPISGHVSLYWYRQALGQGPEFLTYFNYEAQQDKSGLPNDRFSAERPEGSISTLTIQRTEQRDSAMYRCASSSGQPNTEAFFGQGTRLTVV.

The table lists this clonotype with many counts. The chain links TRBV5-5 to TRBJ1-5; D gene ambiguous. V was cut by 1 base and J by 0 bases, with 8 bases left in between. CDR1 and CDR2 from the germline V gene are SGHKS and YYEKEE (reference sequence). The CDR3 is made up of 15 amino acids. CDR3 protein: CASSLIWYSNQPQHF. The CDR3 region has the DNA TGTGCCAGCAGCTTGATTTGGTATAGCAATCAGCCCCAGCATTTT.

This clonotype was detected many times. The chain carries TRBV4-1 and TRBJ2-1; D call uncertain. The CDR3 is made up of 17 amino acids. Trimming took 0 bases from V and 2 from J, leaving 14 bases between them. CDR1 is MGHRA, CDR2 YSYEKL, per germline. CDR3: CASSQEGKGMAYNEQFF. The CDR3 nucleotides read TGCGCCAGCAGCCAAGAAGGTAAAGGGATGGCCTACAATGAGCAGTTCTTC.

The CDR3 DNA sequence: TGTGCCACCAGCAGCTTAACTAGCGGGTACCAAGAGACCCAGTACTTC. Translated, it gives CATSSLTSGYQETQYF. This chain uses TRBV15 with TRBJ2-5; 9 positions agree with TRBD2. V was clipped by 3 bases and J by 0 bases; unmatched bases: 5. Germline V gene sequence: CDR1 LNHNV, CDR2 YYDKDF (reference sequence). The length of the CDR3 is 16 residues.

Ten or more counts support this clonotype. The rearrangement joins TRBV15 to TRBJ2-5; no firm D call. The V end lost 3 bases, the J end lost 2 bases, and 13 bases lay between the germline ends. The CDR3 contains 15 residues. Germline CDR1 LNHNV, CDR2 YYDKDF (reference sequence). The CDR3 coding sequence is TGTGCCACCAGCAGCTTAGGGTATGGACAAGAGACCCAGTACTTC. Protein sequence: CATSSLGYGQETQYF.

This clonotype appeared many times. This rearrangement joins TRBV25-1 to TRBJ1-1; 8 bases fit TRBD1. The germline V gene encodes CDR1 MGHDK and CDR2 SYGVNS. The CDR3 consists of 13 residues. J was trimmed by 6 bases and V by 1 base; bases with no gene match: 1. Written as DNA, the CDR3 is TGTGCCAGCAGTGAATCAGGGGGCCCTGAAGCTTTCTTT. Residues: CASSESGGPEAFF. The full variable domain, its missing parts supplied by reference TRBV25-1 and TRBJ1-1, is EADIYQTPRYLVIGTGKKITLECSQTMGHDKMYWYQQDPGMELHLIHYSYGVNSTEKGDLSSESTVSRIRTEHFPLTLESARPSHTSQYLCASSESGGPEAFFGQGTRLTVV.

This sequence joins TRBV2 and TRBJ1-2; TRBD1 is a possible D gene (6 bases). The V end lost 6 bases, the J end lost 5 bases, and 13 bases lay between the germline ends. The CDR3 contains 13 residues. The germline V gene has CDR1 SNHLY and CDR2 FYNNEI. CDR3 sequence: CASRQNTGYGYTF. CDR3 sequence (DNA): TGTGCCAGCAGGCAAAACACAGGGTATGGCTACACCTTC.

This sequence joins TRBV19 and TRBJ2-5; 7 bases align to TRBD1. The germline CDR1 and CDR2 sequences are LNHDA and SQIVND (reference sequence). CDR3 length equals 14 residues. Trimming took 9 bases from V and 1 from J; bases not matched to a gene: 8. CDR3 nucleotide sequence: TGTGCCAGCAGCTGGAGGACAGGCCAAGAGACCCAGTACTTC. Translation gives CASSWRTGQETQYF. The full variable domain, in which reference TRBV19 and TRBJ2-5 provide the parts outside the CDR3, is DGGITQSPKYLFRKEGQNVTLSCEQNLNHDAMYWYRQDPGQGLRLIYYSQIVNDFQKGDIAEGYSVSREKKESFPLTVTSAQKNPTAFYLCASSWRTGQETQYFGPGTRLLVL.

The chain joins TRBV2 to TRBJ1-2, with 9 nucleotides matching TRBD1. Germline V lookup: CDR1 SNHLY, CDR2 FYNNEI. The CDR3 is 14 amino acids. Trimming removed 6 bases from V and 3 bases from J; junction bases left unmatched: 5. CDR3 bases: TGTGCCAGCAGCAAGGGACAGGGACACTATGGCTACACCTTC. Residues: CASSKGQGHYGYTF. Combining the CDR3 with reference TRBV2 and TRBJ1-2 gives the whole variable domain EPEVTQTPSHQVTQMGQEVILRCVPISNHLYFYWYRQILGQKVEFLVSFYNNEISEKSEIFDDQFSVERPDGSNFTLKIRSTKLEDSAMYFCASSKGQGHYGYTFGSGTRLTVV.

This chain joins TRBV9 and TRBJ1-2; 8 nucleotides line up with TRBD1. V gave up 4 bases and J gave up 1 base; unmatched junction bases: 6. The CDR3 runs to 15 residues. Per germline, CDR1 SGDLS and CDR2 YYNGEE. CDR3 DNA sequence: TGTGCCAGCAGCCCCCACGGACAGGGTAACTATGGCTACACCTTC. Its translation: CASSPHGQGNYGYTF.

This chain joins TRBV2 and TRBJ1-3; maybe TRBD1 (6 bases). Germline values: CDR1 SNHLY, CDR2 FYNNEI. This CDR3 has 13 amino acids. V was pared by 10 bases and J by 4 bases, with 14 bases between. This CDR3 reads CAIPGARGNTIYF. In nucleotides, the CDR3 is TGTGCCATACCAGGGGCGCGAGGAAACACCATATATTTT.

The chain employs TRBV20-1 and TRBJ1-1; D is perhaps TRBD1 (5 bases). Trimming removed 6 bases at V and 1 base at J, with 12 bases between. This CDR3 is built from 13 residues. Per the germline V gene, CDR1 is DFQATT and CDR2 is SNEGSKA (reference sequence). The CDR3 loop is CSAEGPQNTEAFF. The CDR3, as DNA: TGCAGTGCCGAGGGACCGCAGAACACTGAAGCTTTCTTT.

J is TRBJ1-2 and V is TRBV10-3, with unresolved D. The CDR3 runs 13 residues. Germline CDR1 reads ENHRY; CDR2 reads SYGVKD. V was trimmed by 2 bases and J by 6 bases, leaving 10 bases between them. CDR3: CAISEDTEDGYTF. DNA for the CDR3: TGTGCCATCAGTGAGGATACCGAAGATGGCTACACCTTC.

This clonotype was observed many times. V is TRBV12-3 or TRBV12-4 and J is TRBJ2-5, with D possibly TRBD1 on 5 matching bases. Trimming removed 1 base at V and 1 base at J, with 7 bases between. CDR3 size: 14 residues. This chain's CDR3 is CASSLEGAQETQYF. In DNA, the CDR3 is TGTGCCAGCAGTTTAGAAGGGGCCCAAGAGACCCAGTACTTC.

This rearrangement joins TRBV25-1 to TRBJ1-1; D uncertain. V lost 3 bases and J 3 bases, leaving 11 bases between the germline ends. CDR1 MGHDK and CDR2 SYGVNS come from the germline V gene. The CDR3 totals 14 residues. The CDR3 loop reads CASSDFHRDTEAFF. The CDR3 bases are TGTGCCAGCAGTGATTTCCACCGGGACACTGAAGCTTTCTTT.

CDR3 DNA: TGTGCCACCTCCGGCAGCTACTACGAGCAGTACTTC. Its protein product is CATSGSYYEQYF. The chain carries TRBV15 and TRBJ2-7; no clear D gene. The CDR3 is 12 residues long. Per germline, CDR1 LNHNV and CDR2 YYDKDF (reference sequence). V lost 8 bases to trimming and J lost 3 bases, with 11 bases between them.

The rearrangement uses TRBV19 and TRBJ2-7; 9 positions match TRBD1. The CDR3 is 12 residues long. Per germline, CDR1 LNHDA and CDR2 SQIVND (reference sequence). V shed 10 bases, J shed 7 bases, and the junction held 8 bases outside the gene matches. This chain's CDR3 is CATRQGGEEQYF. For the CDR3, the DNA is TGTGCCACCCGACAGGGGGGGGAAGAGCAGTACTTC. The complete variable domain, with remaining parts taken from reference TRBV19 and TRBJ2-7, reads DGGITQSPKYLFRKEGQNVTLSCEQNLNHDAMYWYRQDPGQGLRLIYYSQIVNDFQKGDIAEGYSVSREKKESFPLTVTSAQKNPTAFYLCATRQGGEEQYFGPGTRLTVT.

This clonotype was seen ten or more times. This chain's CDR3 is CASAQRGGILSNQPQHF. CDR3 DNA sequence: TGTGCCAGCGCTCAACGAGGGGGGATTTTAAGCAATCAGCCCCAGCATTTT. The chain joins TRBV2 to TRBJ1-5, with a tentative D call TRBD1 (6 bases). V lost 8 bases to trimming and J lost 1 base, with 21 bases between them. Per the germline V gene, CDR1 is SNHLY and CDR2 is FYNNEI. This CDR3 contains 17 residues. Together with reference TRBV2 and TRBJ1-5, the CDR3 gives the full variable domain: EPEVTQTPSHQVTQMGQEVILRCVPISNHLYFYWYRQILGQKVEFLVSFYNNEISEKSEIFDDQFSVERPDGSNFTLKIRSTKLEDSAMYFCASAQRGGILSNQPQHFGDGTRLSIL.

The chain uses TRBV25-1 and TRBJ1-2, with no clear D. Trimming cost V 3 bases and J 2 bases, with 1 base left between them. CDR3 length: 11 amino acids. Germline V gene lookup returns CDR1 MGHDK and CDR2 SYGVNS. CDR3 nucleotide sequence: TGTGCCAGCAGTGAGAACTATGGCTACACCTTC. It translates to CASSENYGYTF.

The chain combines TRBV20-1 with TRBJ2-3, with 8 bases identical to TRBD1. Germline V gene data show CDR1 as DFQATT and CDR2 as SNEGSKA (reference sequence). The CDR3 consists of 15 residues. V trimming: 0 bases; J trimming: 6 bases; junction bases outside the gene matches: 8. The CDR3 nucleotides are TGCAGTGCTAGAGATGGGGCAGGGGGCGCCGATACGCAGTATTTT. Translating it yields CSARDGAGGADTQYF.

The sample holds many counts of this clonotype. This sequence joins TRBV19 and TRBJ1-3; tentative D call: TRBD1 (5 bases). Germline V gene sequence: CDR1 LNHDA, CDR2 SQIVND (reference sequence). This CDR3 region has 15 residues. Trimming took off 9 bases at V and 0 bases at J, with 15 bases between the two ends. The CDR3 DNA sequence: TGTGCCAGCTGCAGGGACGGATTCTCTGGAAACACCATATATTTT. Residues: CASCRDGFSGNTIYF.

The table lists this clonotype with a few counts. This chain uses TRBV2 with TRBJ1-6, with TRBD1 as a possible D gene (6 bases). Germline CDR1 reads SNHLY; CDR2 reads FYNNEI. The CDR3 is 14 amino acids. V shed 3 bases and J shed 3 bases, with 6 bases lying between them. CDR3 in DNA: TGTGCCAGCAGTGAGGACAGCTATAATTCACCCCTCCACTTT. Its translation is CASSEDSYNSPLHF.

This chain uses TRBV19 with TRBJ1-1; 8 bases fit TRBD1. With V trimmed by 5 bases and J by 4 bases, 3 bases remained unmatched. The CDR3 spans 13 residues. Per germline, CDR1 LNHDA and CDR2 SQIVND (reference sequence). CDR3 nucleotide sequence: TGTGCCAGTAGTTTGACAGGGGTCACTGAAGCTTTCTTT. This translates into CASSLTGVTEAFF.

The rearrangement links TRBV10-2 to TRBJ2-7; 7 nucleotides match TRBD2. The trim removed 6 bases at V and 3 bases at J, leaving 2 bases unmatched. Germline V gene data show CDR1 as WSHSY and CDR2 as SAAADI. There are 12 residues in the CDR3. CDR3 residues: CASRLADYEQYF. In nucleotides, the CDR3 is TGCGCCAGCAGGCTAGCGGACTACGAGCAGTACTTC.

The J gene is TRBJ2-7, the V gene TRBV29-1, with D possibly being TRBD1 (6 bases). CDR3 length: 12 residues. Germline values: CDR1 SQVTM, CDR2 ANQGSEA. V lost 4 bases and J lost 3, with 10 bases in between. This chain's CDR3 is CSVVGRGYEQYF. CDR3 coding DNA: TGCAGCGTTGTTGGCAGGGGCTACGAGCAGTACTTC.

The V call is TRBV15, the J call TRBJ2-5; 12 nucleotides agree with TRBD2. Germline lookup yields CDR1 LNHNV and CDR2 YYDKDF (reference sequence). The CDR3 extends over 16 amino acids. Trimming took 3 bases from V and 4 from J; bases not matched to a gene: 6. The CDR3 bases are TGTGCCACCAGCAGTTACTCGACTAGCGGGGGAGAGACCCAGTACTTC. Its protein product is CATSSYSTSGGETQYF.